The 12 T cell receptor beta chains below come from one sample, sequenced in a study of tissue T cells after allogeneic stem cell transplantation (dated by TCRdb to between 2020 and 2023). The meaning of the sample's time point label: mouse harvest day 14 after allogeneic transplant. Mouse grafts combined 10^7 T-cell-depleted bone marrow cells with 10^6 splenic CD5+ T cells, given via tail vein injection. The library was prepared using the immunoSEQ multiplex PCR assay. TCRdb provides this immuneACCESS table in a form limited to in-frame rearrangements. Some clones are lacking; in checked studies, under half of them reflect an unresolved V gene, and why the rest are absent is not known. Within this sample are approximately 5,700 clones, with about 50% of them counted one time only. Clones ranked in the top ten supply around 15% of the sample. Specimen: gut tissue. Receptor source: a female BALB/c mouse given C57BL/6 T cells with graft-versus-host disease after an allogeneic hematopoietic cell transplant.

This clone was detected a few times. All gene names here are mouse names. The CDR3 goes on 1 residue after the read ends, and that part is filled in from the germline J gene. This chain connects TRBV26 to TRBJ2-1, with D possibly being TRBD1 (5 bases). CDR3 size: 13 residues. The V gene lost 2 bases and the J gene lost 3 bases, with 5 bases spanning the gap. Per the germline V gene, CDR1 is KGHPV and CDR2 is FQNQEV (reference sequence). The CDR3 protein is CASSLDSYAEQFF. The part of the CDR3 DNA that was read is TGTGCCAGCAGTCTGGACAGCTATGCTGAGCAGTTC.

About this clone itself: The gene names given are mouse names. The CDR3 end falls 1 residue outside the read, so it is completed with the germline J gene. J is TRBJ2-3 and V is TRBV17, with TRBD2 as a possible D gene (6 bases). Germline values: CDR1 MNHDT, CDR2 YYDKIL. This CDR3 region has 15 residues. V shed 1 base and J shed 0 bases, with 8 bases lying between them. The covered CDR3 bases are TGTGCTAGCAGTAGAGTACTGGGTAGTGCAGAAACGCTGTAT. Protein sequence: CASSRVLGSAETLY. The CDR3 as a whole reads CASSRVLGSAETLYF.

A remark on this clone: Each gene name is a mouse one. This chain's CDR3 is CASSVTDQNTLYF. The CDR3 bases that were read are TGTGCAAGCAGCGTGACAGATCAAAACACCTTGTAC. V and J are TRBV16 and TRBJ2-4; a possible D gene is TRBD1 (5 bases). The sequence runs out 1 residue before the end of the CDR3; the remainder is reconstructed from the germline J gene. Per the germline V gene, CDR1 is SGHSA and CDR2 is FRNQAP. V lost 5 bases and J lost 2, with 8 bases in between. This CDR3 is built from 13 residues.

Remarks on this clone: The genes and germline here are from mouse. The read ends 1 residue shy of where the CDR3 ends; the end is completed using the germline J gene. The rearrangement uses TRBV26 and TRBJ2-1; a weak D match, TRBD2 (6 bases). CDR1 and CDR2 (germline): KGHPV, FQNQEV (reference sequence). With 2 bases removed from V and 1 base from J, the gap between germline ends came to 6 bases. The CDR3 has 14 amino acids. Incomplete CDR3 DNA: TGTGCCAGCAGTCTGCTGGGGAACTATGCTGAGCAGTTC. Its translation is CASSLLGNYAEQF. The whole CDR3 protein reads CASSLLGNYAEQFF. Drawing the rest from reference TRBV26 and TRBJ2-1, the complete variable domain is NSKVIQTPRYLVKGQGQKAKMRCIPEKGHPVVFWYQQNKNNEFKFLINFQNQEVLQQIDMTEKRFSAECPSNSPCSLEIQSSEAGDSALYLCASSLLGNYAEQFFGPGTRLTVL.

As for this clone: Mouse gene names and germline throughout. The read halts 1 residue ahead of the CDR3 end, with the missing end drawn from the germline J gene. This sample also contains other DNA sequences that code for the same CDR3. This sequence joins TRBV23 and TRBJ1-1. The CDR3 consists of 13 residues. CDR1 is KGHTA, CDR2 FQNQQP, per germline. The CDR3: CSSSQSGNTEVFF. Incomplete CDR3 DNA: TGCTCCAGCAGTCAATCCGGCAACACAGAAGTCTTC.

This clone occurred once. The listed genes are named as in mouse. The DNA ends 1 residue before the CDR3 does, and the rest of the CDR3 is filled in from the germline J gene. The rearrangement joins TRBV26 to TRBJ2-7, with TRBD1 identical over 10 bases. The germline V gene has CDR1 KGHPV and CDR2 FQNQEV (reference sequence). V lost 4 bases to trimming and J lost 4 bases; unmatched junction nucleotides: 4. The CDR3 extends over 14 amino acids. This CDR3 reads CASSPGTGEYEQYF. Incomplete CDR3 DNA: TGTGCCAGCAGTCCCGGGACAGGGGAATATGAACAGTAC.

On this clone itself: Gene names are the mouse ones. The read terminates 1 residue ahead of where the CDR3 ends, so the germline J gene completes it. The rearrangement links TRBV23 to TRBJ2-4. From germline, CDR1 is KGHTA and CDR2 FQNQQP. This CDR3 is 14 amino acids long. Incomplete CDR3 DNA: TGCTCCAGCAGCGGTGACGGGGGTCAAAACACCTTGTAC. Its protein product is CSSSGDGGQNTLY. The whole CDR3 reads CSSSGDGGQNTLYF. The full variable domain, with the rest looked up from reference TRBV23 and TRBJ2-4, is DAAVTQKPRYLIKMKGQEAEMKCIPEKGHTAVFWYQQKQSKELKFLIYFQNQQPLDQIDMVKERFSAVCPSSSLCSLGIRTCEAEDSALYLCSSSGDGGQNTLYFGAGTRLSVL.

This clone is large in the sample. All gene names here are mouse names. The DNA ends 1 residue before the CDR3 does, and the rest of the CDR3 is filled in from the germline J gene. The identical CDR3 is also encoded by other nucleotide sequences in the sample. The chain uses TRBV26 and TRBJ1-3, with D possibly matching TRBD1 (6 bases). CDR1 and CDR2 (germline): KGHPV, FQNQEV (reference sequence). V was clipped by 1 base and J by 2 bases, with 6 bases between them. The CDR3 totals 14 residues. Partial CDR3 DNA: TGTGCCAGCAGTCTGTGGGGGCCTGGAAATACGCTCTAT. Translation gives CASSLWGPGNTLY. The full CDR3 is CASSLWGPGNTLYF.

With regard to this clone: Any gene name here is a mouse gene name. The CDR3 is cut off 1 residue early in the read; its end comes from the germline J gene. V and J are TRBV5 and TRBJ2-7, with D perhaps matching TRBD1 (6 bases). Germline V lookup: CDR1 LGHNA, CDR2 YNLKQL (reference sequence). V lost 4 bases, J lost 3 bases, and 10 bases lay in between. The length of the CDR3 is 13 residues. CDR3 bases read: TGTGCCAGCAGCCCCGGACAGAGCTATGAACAGTAC. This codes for CASSPGQSYEQY. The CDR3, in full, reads CASSPGQSYEQYF.

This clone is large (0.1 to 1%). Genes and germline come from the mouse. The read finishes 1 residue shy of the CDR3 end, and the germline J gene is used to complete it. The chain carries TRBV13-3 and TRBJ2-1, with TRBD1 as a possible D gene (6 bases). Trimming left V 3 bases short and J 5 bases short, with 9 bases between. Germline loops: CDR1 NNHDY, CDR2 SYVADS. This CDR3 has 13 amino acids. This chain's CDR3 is CASSAQGNAEQFF. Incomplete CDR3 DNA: TGTGCCAGCAGTGCCCAGGGGAATGCTGAGCAGTTC.

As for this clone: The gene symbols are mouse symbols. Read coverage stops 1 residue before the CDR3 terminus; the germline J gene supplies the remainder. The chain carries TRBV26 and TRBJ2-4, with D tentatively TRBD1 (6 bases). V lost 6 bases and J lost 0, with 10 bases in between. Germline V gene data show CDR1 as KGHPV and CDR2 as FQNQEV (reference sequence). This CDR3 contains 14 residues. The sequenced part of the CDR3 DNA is TGTGCCAGCAGACGGGACATCAGTCAAAACACCTTGTAC. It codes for CASRRDISQNTLY. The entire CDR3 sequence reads CASRRDISQNTLYF.

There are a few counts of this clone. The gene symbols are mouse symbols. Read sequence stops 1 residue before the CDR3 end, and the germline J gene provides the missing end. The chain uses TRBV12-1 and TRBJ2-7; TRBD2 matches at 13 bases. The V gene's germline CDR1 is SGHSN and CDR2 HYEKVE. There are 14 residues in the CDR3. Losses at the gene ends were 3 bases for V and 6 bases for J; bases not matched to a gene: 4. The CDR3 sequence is CASSSGTGGGEQYF. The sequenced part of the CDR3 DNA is TGTGCCAGCTCTTCCGGGACTGGGGGGGGTGAACAGTAC.